These 23 T cell receptor beta chains originate from one sample sequenced in a study of blood T cell repertoires in COVID-19. Measured with immunoSEQ multiplex PCR; TCRdb has only the in-frame clones, and not every one. Among over 75,000 clones, approximately 82% were seen once, and the ten largest hold about 22%. The sequenced sample was peripheral blood. These receptors all stem from a woman in her 50s with acute or convalescent COVID-19.

The gene calls are TRBV2 and TRBJ2-3; D perhaps matches TRBD2 (6 bases). Trimming cost V 4 bases and J 2 bases, with 13 bases left between them. This CDR3 region has 15 residues. CDR1 SNHLY and CDR2 FYNNEI come from the germline V gene. The chain's CDR3 is CASSAQGGITDTQYF. In nucleotides, the CDR3 is TGTGCCAGCAGTGCCCAGGGCGGGATCACAGATACGCAGTATTTT.

This rearrangement joins TRBV5-5 to TRBJ1-2; 8 bases are shared with TRBD1. The germline gives CDR1 SGHKS, CDR2 YYEKEE (reference sequence). CDR3 size: 15 residues. V trimming: 4 bases; J trimming: 1 base; junction bases outside the gene matches: 6. The CDR3 reads CASSRGQGYNYGYTF. The CDR3 nucleotides read TGTGCCAGCAGCCGAGGACAGGGTTATAACTATGGCTACACCTTC.

The chain has TRBV20-1 and TRBJ2-3, with D hard to call. Trimming left V 6 bases short and J 6 bases short, with 10 bases between. Looked up from germline, CDR1 is DFQATT and CDR2 is SNEGSKA (reference sequence). CDR3 length: 11 residues. The CDR3: CSAPNGDTQYF. CDR3 coding DNA: TGCAGTGCCCCGAACGGGGATACGCAGTATTTT.

CDR3: CASSLEGDYGYTF. The CDR3, as DNA: TGTGCCAGCAGCTTAGAAGGGGACTATGGCTACACCTTC. The genes are TRBV7-9 and TRBJ1-2; a possible D gene is TRBD1 (5 bases). The CDR3 totals 13 residues. Trimming stripped 1 base from V and 3 bases from J, with 6 bases between. Germline lookup yields CDR1 SEHNR and CDR2 FQNEAQ (reference sequence).

This clone has only a few counts. The chain recombines TRBV12-5 with TRBJ1-1; 11 bases are shared with TRBD1. CDR1 and CDR2 (germline): LGHNT, FRNRAP. Trimming cost V 5 bases and J 2 bases; bases outside gene matches: 19. The CDR3 covers 20 residues. CDR3 nucleotides: TGTGCTAGTGGTCAACGACTTCGGACAGGGGGCGGGGGAGTTAACACTGAAGCTTTCTTT. Residues: CASGQRLRTGGGGVNTEAFF.

This clone was seen a single time. The chain combines TRBV7-8 with TRBJ2-5; 8 positions match TRBD1. Per the germline V gene, CDR1 is SGHVS and CDR2 is FQNEAQ. The ends lost 1 base at V and 2 bases at J; junction bases unmatched: 0. The CDR3 extends over 14 amino acids. The CDR3 DNA is TGTGCCAGCAGCTTAGGGACAGGGCAAGAGACCCAGTACTTC. Protein: CASSLGTGQETQYF.

The sample holds a few counts of this clone. The rearrangement links TRBV5-1 to TRBJ2-1; 8 positions match TRBD2. Per germline, CDR1 SGHRS and CDR2 YFSETQ. CDR3 size: 15 residues. Germline trimming cut 5 bases from V and 5 bases from J; bases unmatched to any gene: 9. CDR3 loop: CASRTRLAINNEQFF. The CDR3 DNA is TGCGCCAGCAGAACCCGACTAGCGATCAACAATGAGCAGTTCTTC.

This sequence joins TRBV2 and TRBJ2-3; 13 bases are a match to TRBD2. This CDR3 is built from 14 residues. V was clipped by 6 bases and J by 8 bases; unmatched bases: 5. Germline-derived CDR1 and CDR2 are SNHLY and FYNNEI. The CDR3 loop is CASRGGLAGTTQYF. CDR3 coding DNA: TGTGCCAGCAGGGGGGGACTAGCGGGGACTACGCAGTATTTT. The complete variable domain, with remaining parts taken from reference TRBV2 and TRBJ2-3, reads EPEVTQTPSHQVTQMGQEVILRCVPISNHLYFYWYRQILGQKVEFLVSFYNNEISEKSEIFDDQFSVERPDGSNFTLKIRSTKLEDSAMYFCASRGGLAGTTQYFGPGTRLTVL.

This clone was counted only a few times. V is TRBV4-1 and J is TRBJ2-7; 9 bases fit TRBD2. CDR3 size: 15 residues. Germline CDR1 is MGHRA and CDR2 is YSYEKL. V gave up 2 bases and J gave up 5 bases; unmatched junction bases: 7. The CDR3 DNA follows: TGCGCCAGCAGCCAAACGGGACTAGCCCCCGACGAGCAGTACTTC. This translates into CASSQTGLAPDEQYF.

The rearrangement links TRBV6-2 or TRBV6-3 to TRBJ1-2; unclear D gene. V shed 3 bases and J shed 0 bases, with 20 bases lying between them. CDR1 and CDR2 from the germline V gene are MNHEY and SVGEGT. CDR3 length: 18 residues. CDR3 region: CASSYIWAPGRPNYGYTF. CDR3 nucleotide sequence: TGTGCCAGCAGTTATATCTGGGCACCCGGAAGGCCTAACTATGGCTACACCTTC.

The V and J genes are TRBV18 and TRBJ1-6; 10 bases line up with TRBD1. CDR3 size: 14 residues. The V gene's germline CDR1 is KGHSH and CDR2 LQKENI. V trimming: 8 bases; J trimming: 7 bases; junction bases outside the gene matches: 5. CDR3 loop: CASTAGQGNSPLHF. The DNA for the CDR3 is TGTGCCAGCACCGCGGGACAGGGGAATTCACCCCTCCACTTT.

The V gene is TRBV2, the J gene TRBJ2-2; D is unclear. Looked up from germline, CDR1 is SNHLY and CDR2 is FYNNEI. The CDR3 runs to 16 residues. Between the trimmed V and J ends, which lost 0 bases and 4 bases, there was a span of 12 bases. CDR3: CASSEAPRSGTGELFF. The DNA for the CDR3 is TGTGCCAGCAGTGAAGCGCCGCGGTCCGGCACCGGGGAGCTGTTTTTT.

V and J are TRBV20-1 and TRBJ2-3, with 9 nucleotides matching TRBD2. Germline CDR1 reads DFQATT; CDR2 reads SNEGSKA (reference sequence). The CDR3 contains 15 residues. The V gene end was trimmed by 3 bases and the J gene end by 8 bases; junction bases not matched to a gene: 12. CDR3 nucleotides: TGCAGTGCTAGTGTTGGAGCGGGGGGTATGGCTACGCAGTATTTT. Protein sequence: CSASVGAGGMATQYF.

This rearrangement joins TRBV5-1 to TRBJ1-1; TRBD1 agrees at 7 bases. This CDR3 comprises 14 residues. The germline V gene encodes CDR1 SGHRS and CDR2 YFSETQ. After removal of 6 bases from V and 3 bases from J, the junction contained 8 bases not matched to a gene. The CDR3 DNA sequence: TGCGCCAGCAAATTGACAGGGCGGGACACTGAAGCTTTCTTT. It translates to CASKLTGRDTEAFF.

The chain uses TRBV12-3 or TRBV12-4 and TRBJ2-1; D is unclear. The length of the CDR3 is 11 residues. V lost 5 bases and J lost 10, with 9 bases in between. CDR3 bases: TGTGCCAGCAGTCCCCGTTTAGAGCAGTTCTTC. Protein sequence: CASSPRLEQFF.

The rearrangement joins TRBV2 to TRBJ2-3, with TRBD2 matching over 12 bases. This CDR3 region has 17 residues. Germline lookup yields CDR1 SNHLY and CDR2 FYNNEI. After removal of 3 bases from V and 6 bases from J, the junction contained 10 bases not matched to a gene. CDR3 sequence reads: CASSEAASGGAFDTQYF. The DNA of the CDR3 is TGTGCCAGCAGTGAGGCGGCTAGCGGGGGGGCCTTTGATACGCAGTATTTT.

Only one count was recorded for this clone. The chain links TRBV9 to TRBJ2-7; D perhaps matches TRBD1 (6 bases). Between the trimmed V and J ends, which lost 1 base and 1 base, there was a span of 15 bases. Germline values: CDR1 SGDLS, CDR2 YYNGEE. The CDR3 extends over 16 amino acids. In DNA form, the CDR3 reads TGTGCCAGCAGCGTAACCCGAAGACAGGAGTCCTACGAGCAGTACTTC. Translating gives CASSVTRRQESYEQYF.

J is TRBJ1-1 and V is TRBV7-2, with D possibly being TRBD1 (5 bases). V was shortened by 8 bases and J by 0 bases, with 13 bases between the two germline ends. This CDR3 spans 14 amino acids. CDR1 and CDR2 from the germline V gene are SGHTA and FQGNSA. The CDR3 region is CASARGSMNTEAFF. The CDR3 DNA is TGTGCCAGCGCAAGGGGCTCTATGAACACTGAAGCTTTCTTT.

J is TRBJ2-7 and V is TRBV27; D possibly corresponds to TRBD2 (5 bases). This CDR3 contains 13 residues. V shed 3 bases and J shed 4 bases, with 10 bases lying between them. Germline values: CDR1 MNHEY, CDR2 SMNVEV (reference sequence). The CDR3, as DNA: TGTGCCAGCAGTTTCTCGAGGGTGTACGAGCAGTACTTC. It encodes CASSFSRVYEQYF.

J is TRBJ1-5 and V is TRBV5-5; D call uncertain. Trimming stripped 0 bases from V and 9 bases from J, with 16 bases between. CDR3 length equals 15 residues. Looked up from germline, CDR1 is SGHKS and CDR2 is YYEKEE (reference sequence). The CDR3 here is CASSLDMGRQRPQHF. The CDR3 DNA is TGTGCCAGCAGCTTGGATATGGGCCGACAACGGCCCCAGCATTTT.

CDR3 sequence reads: CASSPLLAGAMGPDTQYF. The DNA of the CDR3 is TGTGCCAGCTCACCACTGCTAGCGGGGGCTATGGGTCCAGATACGCAGTATTTT. This sequence joins TRBV18 and TRBJ2-3, with 10 nucleotides matching TRBD2. V shed 1 base, J shed 4 bases, and the junction held 11 bases outside the gene matches. CDR3 length: 18 residues. CDR1 is KGHSH, CDR2 LQKENI, per germline.

This sequence joins TRBV3-1 (or the pseudogene TRBV3-2) and TRBJ2-2; D remains ambiguous. This CDR3 is 14 amino acids long. Germline lookup yields CDR1 LGHDT and CDR2 YNNKEL (reference sequence). V was clipped by 4 bases and J by 4 bases, with 10 bases between them. The CDR3: CASSPHGGTGELFF. Here the CDR3 DNA reads TGTGCCAGCAGCCCTCATGGCGGCACCGGGGAGCTGTTTTTT.

As DNA, the CDR3 is TGTGCCAGCAGCTTAGGAGGGGGCCCCTACGAGCAGTACTTC. The encoded protein is CASSLGGGPYEQYF. The chain carries TRBV11-2 and TRBJ2-7; 7 positions agree with TRBD1. The V segment lost 1 base and the J segment 2 bases; nucleotides outside the gene matches: 2. CDR1 SGHAT and CDR2 FQNNGV come from the germline V gene. The CDR3 is 14 amino acids.